This T cell receptor (beta chain) was captured by sequencing in a study of cytotoxic CD8 clonotypes in ibrutinib-treated CLL. Overall study: 24 partial and 2 complete responses; at median approximately 68 months, about 14 remitted, roughly 12 progressed.

The CDR3 extends over 14 amino acids. Trimming pared 4 bases from V and 14 bases from J, leaving 18 bases between. Germline V lookup: CDR1 MNHNS, CDR2 SASEGT. TCR beta libraries used approximately 1.8 micrograms of genomic DNA from cryopreserved PBMCs. Study-level points and caveats: Sustained-remission patients were sampled at one set of times and progressing patients at different ones.

This clone was recorded a few times. Its antigen remains unknown. Using immunoSEQ multiplex PCR, the repertoire was profiled, and TCRdb retains in-frame clones only, with some absent. The sample has about 50,000 clones, 45% to 60% seen once. The sequencing here drew on PBMCs, taken after 24 months of ibrutinib treatment. The receptor comes from a human donor with chronic lymphocytic leukemia. This chain connects TRBV6-1 to TRBJ1-6, with a tentative D call TRBD1 (5 bases). This CDR3 reads CASSGEAGLGALHF. CDR3 coding DNA: TGTGCCAGCAGTGGCGAAGCGGGGCTTGGGGCCCTCCACTTT.